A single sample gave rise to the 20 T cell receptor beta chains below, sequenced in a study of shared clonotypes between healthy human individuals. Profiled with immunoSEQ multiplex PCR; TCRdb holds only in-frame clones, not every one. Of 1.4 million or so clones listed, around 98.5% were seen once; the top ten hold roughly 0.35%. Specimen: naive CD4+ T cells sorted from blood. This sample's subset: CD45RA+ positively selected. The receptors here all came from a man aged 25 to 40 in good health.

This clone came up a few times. The CDR3 DNA reads TGTGCCTGGACAGGGGGCAACACTGAAGCTTTCTTT. Translation gives CAWTGGNTEAFF. The V and J genes are TRBV30 and TRBJ1-1; TRBD1 agrees at 8 bases. Trimming removed 4 bases from V and 2 bases from J; junction bases left unmatched: 0. Germline V gives CDR1 GTSNPN, CDR2 SVGIG (reference sequence). This CDR3 comprises 12 residues.

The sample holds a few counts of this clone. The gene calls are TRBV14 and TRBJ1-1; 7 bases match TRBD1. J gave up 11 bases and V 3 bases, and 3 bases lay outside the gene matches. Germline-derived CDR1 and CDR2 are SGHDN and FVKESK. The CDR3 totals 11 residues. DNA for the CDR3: TGTGCCAGCAGCCAGACAGGGACGGCTTTCTTT. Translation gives CASSQTGTAFF.

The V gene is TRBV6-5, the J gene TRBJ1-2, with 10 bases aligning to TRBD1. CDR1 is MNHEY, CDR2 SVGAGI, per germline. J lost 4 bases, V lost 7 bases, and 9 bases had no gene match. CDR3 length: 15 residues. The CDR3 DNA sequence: TGTGCCAGCACCCTAGACAGGGGGCGAGGCTATGGCTACACCTTC. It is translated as CASTLDRGRGYGYTF.

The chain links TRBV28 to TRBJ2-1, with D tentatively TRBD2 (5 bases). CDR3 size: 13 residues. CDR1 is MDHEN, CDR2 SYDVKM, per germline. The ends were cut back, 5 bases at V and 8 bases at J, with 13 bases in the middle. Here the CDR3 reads CASSGLREYEQFF. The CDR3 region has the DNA TGTGCCAGCAGTGGCCTTAGGGAGTATGAGCAGTTCTTC.

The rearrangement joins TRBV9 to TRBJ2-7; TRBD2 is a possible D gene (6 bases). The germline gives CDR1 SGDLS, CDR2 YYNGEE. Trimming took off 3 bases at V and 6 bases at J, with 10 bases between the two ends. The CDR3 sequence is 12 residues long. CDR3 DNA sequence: TGTGCCAGCAGCGACCTGGGGGGCGAGCAGTACTTC. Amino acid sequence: CASSDLGGEQYF.

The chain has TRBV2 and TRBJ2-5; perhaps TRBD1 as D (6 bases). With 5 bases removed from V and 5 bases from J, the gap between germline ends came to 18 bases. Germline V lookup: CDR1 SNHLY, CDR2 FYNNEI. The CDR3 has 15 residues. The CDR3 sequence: CASSQTPDRKETQYF. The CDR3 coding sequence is TGTGCCAGCAGTCAAACCCCCGACAGGAAGGAGACCCAGTACTTC.

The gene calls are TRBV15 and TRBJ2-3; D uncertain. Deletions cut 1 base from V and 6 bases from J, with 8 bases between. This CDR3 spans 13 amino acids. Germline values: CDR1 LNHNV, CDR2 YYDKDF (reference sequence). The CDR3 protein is CATSRVEWDTQYF. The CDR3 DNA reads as TGTGCCACCAGCAGAGTTGAATGGGATACGCAGTATTTT.

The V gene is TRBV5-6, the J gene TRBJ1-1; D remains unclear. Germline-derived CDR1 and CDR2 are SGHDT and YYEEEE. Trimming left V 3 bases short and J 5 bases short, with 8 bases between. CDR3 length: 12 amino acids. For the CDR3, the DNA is TGTGCCAGCAGCTACTTCGGGACTGAAGCTTTCTTT. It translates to CASSYFGTEAFF.

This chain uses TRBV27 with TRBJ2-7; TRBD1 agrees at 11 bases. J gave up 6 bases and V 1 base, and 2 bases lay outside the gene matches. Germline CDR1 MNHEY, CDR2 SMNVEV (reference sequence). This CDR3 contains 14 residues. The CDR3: CASSLLGTGGEQYF. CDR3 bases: TGTGCCAGCAGTTTATTGGGGACAGGGGGCGAGCAGTACTTC.

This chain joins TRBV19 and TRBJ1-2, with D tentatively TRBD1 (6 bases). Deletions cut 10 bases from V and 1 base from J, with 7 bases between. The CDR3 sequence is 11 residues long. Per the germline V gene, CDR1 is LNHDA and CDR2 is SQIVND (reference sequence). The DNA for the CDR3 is TGTGCCATACAGGGTAACTATGGCTACACCTTC. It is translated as CAIQGNYGYTF.

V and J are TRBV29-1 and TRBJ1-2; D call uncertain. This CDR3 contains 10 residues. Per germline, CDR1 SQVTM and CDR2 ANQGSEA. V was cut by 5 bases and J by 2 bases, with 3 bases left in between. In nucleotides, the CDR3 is TGCAGCGTTTCGAACTATGGCTACACCTTC. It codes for CSVSNYGYTF. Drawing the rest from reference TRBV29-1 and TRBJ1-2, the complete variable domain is SAVISQKPSRDICQRGTSLTIQCQVDSQVTMMFWYRQQPGQSLTLIATANQGSEATYESGFVIDKFPISRPNLTFSTLTVSNMSPEDSSIYLCSVSNYGYTFGSGTRLTVV.

The DNA of the CDR3 is TGTGCCAGCAGTGAGTACGGCGGGAGCGCTTACGAGCAGTACTTC. The encoded protein is CASSEYGGSAYEQYF. The rearrangement uses TRBV2 and TRBJ2-7; 7 bases are a match to TRBD2. CDR3 length equals 15 residues. The germline CDR1 and CDR2 sequences are SNHLY and FYNNEI. The V and J ends lost 3 bases and 4 bases, in that order; junction bases with no gene match: 9.

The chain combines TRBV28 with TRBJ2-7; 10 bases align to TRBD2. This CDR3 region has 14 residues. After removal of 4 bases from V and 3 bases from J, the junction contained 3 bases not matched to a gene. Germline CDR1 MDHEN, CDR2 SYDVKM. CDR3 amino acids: CASSWRTSGYEQYF. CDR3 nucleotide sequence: TGTGCCAGCAGTTGGAGGACTAGCGGCTACGAGCAGTACTTC.

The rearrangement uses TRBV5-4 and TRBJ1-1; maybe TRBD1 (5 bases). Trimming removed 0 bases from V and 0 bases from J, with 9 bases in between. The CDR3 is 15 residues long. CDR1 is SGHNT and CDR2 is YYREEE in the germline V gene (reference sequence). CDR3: CASSLDGAVNTEAFF. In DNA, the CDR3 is TGTGCCAGCAGCTTGGATGGGGCTGTGAACACTGAAGCTTTCTTT.

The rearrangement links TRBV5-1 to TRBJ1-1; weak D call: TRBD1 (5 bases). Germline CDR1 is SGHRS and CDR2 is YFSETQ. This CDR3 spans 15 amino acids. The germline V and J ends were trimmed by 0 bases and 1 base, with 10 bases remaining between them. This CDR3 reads CASSLVSGGNTEAFF. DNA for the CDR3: TGCGCCAGCAGCTTGGTTTCGGGGGGGAACACTGAAGCTTTCTTT.

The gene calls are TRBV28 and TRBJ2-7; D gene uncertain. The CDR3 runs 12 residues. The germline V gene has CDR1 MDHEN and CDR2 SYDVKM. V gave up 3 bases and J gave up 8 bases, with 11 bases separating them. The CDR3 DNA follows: TGTGCCAGCAGTTTTGGTCTCCAGCAGCAGTACTTC. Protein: CASSFGLQQQYF.

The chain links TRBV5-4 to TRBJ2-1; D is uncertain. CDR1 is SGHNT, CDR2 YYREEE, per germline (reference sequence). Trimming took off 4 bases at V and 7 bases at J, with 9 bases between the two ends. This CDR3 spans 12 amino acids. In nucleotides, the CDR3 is TGTGCCAGCAGCGGTGGGGTAAATGAGCAGTTCTTC. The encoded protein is CASSGGVNEQFF.

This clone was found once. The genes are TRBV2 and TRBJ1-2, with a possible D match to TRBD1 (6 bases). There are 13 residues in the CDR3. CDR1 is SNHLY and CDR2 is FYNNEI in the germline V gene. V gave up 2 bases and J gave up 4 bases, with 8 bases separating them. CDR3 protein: CASSENRAYGYTF. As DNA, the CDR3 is TGTGCCAGCAGTGAAAACAGGGCCTATGGCTACACCTTC.

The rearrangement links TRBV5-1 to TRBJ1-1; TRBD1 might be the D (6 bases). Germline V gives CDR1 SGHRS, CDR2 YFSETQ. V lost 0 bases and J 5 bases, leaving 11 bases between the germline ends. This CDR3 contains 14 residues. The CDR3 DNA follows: TGCGCCAGCAGCTTGGCGGGGGGCGCGACTGAAGCTTTCTTT. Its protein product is CASSLAGGATEAFF.

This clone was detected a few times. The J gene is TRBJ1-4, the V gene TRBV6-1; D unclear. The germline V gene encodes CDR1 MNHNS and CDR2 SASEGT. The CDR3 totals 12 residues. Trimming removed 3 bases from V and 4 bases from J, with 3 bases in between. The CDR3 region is CASSEINEKLFF. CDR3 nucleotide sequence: TGTGCCAGCAGTGAGATTAATGAAAAACTGTTTTTT.